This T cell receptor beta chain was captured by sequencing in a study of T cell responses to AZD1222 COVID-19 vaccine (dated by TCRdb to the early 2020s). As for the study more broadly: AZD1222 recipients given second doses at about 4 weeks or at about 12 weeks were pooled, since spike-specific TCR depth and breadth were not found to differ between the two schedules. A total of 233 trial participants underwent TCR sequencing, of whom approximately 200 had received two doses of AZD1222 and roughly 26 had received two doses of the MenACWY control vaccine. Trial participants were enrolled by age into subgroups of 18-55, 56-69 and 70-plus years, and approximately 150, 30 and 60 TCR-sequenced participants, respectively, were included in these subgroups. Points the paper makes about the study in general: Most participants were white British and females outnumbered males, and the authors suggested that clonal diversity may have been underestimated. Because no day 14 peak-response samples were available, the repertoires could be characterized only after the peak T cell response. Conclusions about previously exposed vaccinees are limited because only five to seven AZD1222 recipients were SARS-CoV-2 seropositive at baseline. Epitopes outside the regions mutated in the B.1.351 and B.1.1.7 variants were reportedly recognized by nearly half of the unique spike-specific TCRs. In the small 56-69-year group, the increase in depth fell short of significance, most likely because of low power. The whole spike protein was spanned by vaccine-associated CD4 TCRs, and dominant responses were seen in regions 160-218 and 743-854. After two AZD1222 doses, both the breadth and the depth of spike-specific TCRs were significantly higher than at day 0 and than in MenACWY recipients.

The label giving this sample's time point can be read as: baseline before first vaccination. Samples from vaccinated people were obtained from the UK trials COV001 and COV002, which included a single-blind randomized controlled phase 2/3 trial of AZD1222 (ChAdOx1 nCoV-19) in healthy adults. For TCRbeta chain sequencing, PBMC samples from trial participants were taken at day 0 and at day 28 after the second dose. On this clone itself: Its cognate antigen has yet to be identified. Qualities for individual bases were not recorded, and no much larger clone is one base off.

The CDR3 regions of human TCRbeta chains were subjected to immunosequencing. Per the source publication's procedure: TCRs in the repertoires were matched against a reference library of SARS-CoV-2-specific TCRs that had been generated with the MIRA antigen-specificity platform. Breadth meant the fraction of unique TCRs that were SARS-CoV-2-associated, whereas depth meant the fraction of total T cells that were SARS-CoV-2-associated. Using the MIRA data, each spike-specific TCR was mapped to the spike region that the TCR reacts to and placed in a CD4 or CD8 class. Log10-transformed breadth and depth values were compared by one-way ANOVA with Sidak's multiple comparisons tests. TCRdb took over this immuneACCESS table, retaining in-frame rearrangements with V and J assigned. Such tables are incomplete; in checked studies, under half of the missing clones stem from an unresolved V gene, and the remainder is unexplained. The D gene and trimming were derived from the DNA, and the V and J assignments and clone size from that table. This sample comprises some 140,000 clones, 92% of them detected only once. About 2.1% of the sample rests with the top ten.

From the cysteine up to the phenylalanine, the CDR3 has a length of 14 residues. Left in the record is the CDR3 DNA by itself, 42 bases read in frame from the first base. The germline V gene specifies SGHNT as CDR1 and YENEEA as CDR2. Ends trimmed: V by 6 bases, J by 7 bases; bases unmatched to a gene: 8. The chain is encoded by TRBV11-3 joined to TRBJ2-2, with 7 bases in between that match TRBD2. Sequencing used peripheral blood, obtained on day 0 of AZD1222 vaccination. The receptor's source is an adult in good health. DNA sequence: TGTGCCAGCAGAGGAGCGGGGTCGGGCGGGGAGCTGTTTTTT. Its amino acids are CASRGAGSGGELFF.